The rows below give T cell receptor beta chains drawn from one sample of a study of cytomegalovirus exposure and HLA in healthy donors. Using immunoSEQ multiplex PCR, the repertoire was profiled, and TCRdb retains in-frame clones only, with some absent. The repertoire holds 220,000 or so clones, with 75% to 95% as singletons. What was sequenced was PBMCs. Receptor source: a woman younger than 30 in good health and CMV-seronegative. Each CDR3 is given with its conserved first and last residue. Each record gives: J gene, clone size, V gene, CDR3 protein. Some rows have no size entry. The others give once, few or many, or a class for an expanded clone.

TRBJ2-5 few TRBV7-8 CVTDRGLQETQYF
TRBJ2-3 NA TRBV6-1 CASSELTYTQYF
TRBJ1-2 NA TRBV29-1 CGGRQTLYGYTF
TRBJ2-5 once TRBV29-1 CSVEAGEETQYF
TRBJ1-5 NA TRBV6-1 CASSPQDSNQPQHF
TRBJ2-1 NA TRBV6-6 CASSSREQFF
TRBJ2-7 NA TRBV19 CASSKGTGAHEQYF
TRBJ1-5 NA TRBV6-5 CASRPTGSSQPQHF
TRBJ1-2 NA TRBV30 CAWSVSGGDGYTF
TRBJ2-2 NA TRBV29-1 CSVDQGATGELFF
TRBJ2-1 NA TRBV7-2 CASSLFSGKQFF
TRBJ1-1 NA TRBV5-1 CASSLRTGENTEAFF
TRBJ1-1 NA TRBV6-1 CASSVLEGAGEAFF
TRBJ1-1 NA TRBV6-5 CASGRGRPNTEAFF
TRBJ1-5 NA TRBV6-1 CASSESGNQPQHF
TRBJ2-6 NA TRBV19 CASSIGSGANVLTF
TRBJ1-2 NA TRBV29-1 CSVNKGASYGYTF
TRBJ2-7 once TRBV14 CASSPIAGTGHYEQYF
TRBJ2-3 NA TRBV30 CAWSAGIAHTQYF
TRBJ2-7 NA TRBV14 CASSHPRTGQYEQYF
TRBJ1-1 once TRBV5-1 CASSATGARWNTEAFF
TRBJ2-1 NA TRBV7-9 CASSSHYPESSYNEQFF